This T cell receptor (beta chain) was profiled in a study of blood T cells in healthy people across ages (dated by TCRdb to the mid-2010s). Broadly, across the study: Template switching captured roughly one uniquely barcoded TCR beta cDNA molecule per two T cells in model experiments. Age-related changes in TCR beta repertoire diversity were measured in the study by deep sequencing normalized with unique cDNA molecular identifiers. Four age groups were formed from the donors: young (average about 17 years), middle-aged (around 39), aged (around 68) and long-lived (around 80). To avoid experimental bias, donors of different ages were spread randomly across the sequencing lanes. Using the same blood draw, the study looked at two additional independent replicas of 1 million unique cDNA reads for two donors, one aged 18 to 30 and the other aged 80 or older. Study-wide conclusions, independent of this receptor: Estimates of total diversity based on one million sequenced T cells were considered lower bounds and underestimates. Observed TCR beta diversity per million T cells fell roughly linearly with age, and a significant reduction was already apparent by age roughly 40. Compared with the aged group, the long-lived group had more naive CD4+ T cells, fewer expanded clones and increased TCR diversity, suggesting age selection. Bulk unsorted PBMC profiling prevented conclusive comparison of naive and antigen-experienced compartments. The CMV infection status of donors was not known, potentially confounding age-related changes in expanded clonotypes. The percentage of naive T cells measured by flow cytometry correlated strongly with observed TCR beta diversity.

The donors were under 40 Caucasian individuals from Russia, aged roughly 6 to 100 years, who were systemically healthy. Ten milliliters of peripheral blood were drawn from each donor into EDTA-treated Vacutainer tubes. Ficoll-Paque density-gradient centrifugation was used to isolate PBMCs, with at least 6 million obtained per sample. Trizol reagent was used to extract total RNA from the PBMCs, yielding at least 6 micrograms per sample. The percentages of naive CD45RAhigh/CD27high T cells were determined by flow cytometry on a PBMC aliquot from every donor. Taken from the germline V gene, the CDR1 and CDR2 loops are SGHVS and FQNEAQ. Including cysteine and phenylalanine, the CDR3 has 14 amino acids. The retained sequence is limited to the CDR3, 42 bases, with the frame set at the first base. Preparation of the library involved 5' RACE. Sequencing relied on an Illumina HiSeq 2500. The second PCR ran for roughly 7 to 12 cycles and used a J-beta primer mix along with a sample-barcoded 5' primer. Each TCR beta cDNA molecule received a unique molecular identifier from a template-switch 5' adaptor carrying 12 random nucleotides. Each sample yielded at least 3 million CDR3-containing paired-end reads. The Mint cDNA synthesis kit, primed by a TRBC-specific oligonucleotide, was used to synthesize first-strand cDNA from all RNA. Following uracil-DNA glycosylase treatment, all cDNA underwent a first 18-cycle PCR with the universal primers M1SS and BC2_uni_R. Per the source publication's procedure: Normalization of each sample was performed by random selection of 1 million high-quality reads, each carrying a distinct molecular identifier. Instead of being binned into consensus sequences, reads that shared molecular identifiers were thrown out. MiTCR, run with a Q25 quality threshold and the strictest error-elimination algorithm, handled CDR3 identification, clonotype clustering and error correction. A nonparametric unseen species model with Euler transformation was used to estimate lower-bound total TCR beta diversity. The public sequencing data were trimmed at Q25 with fastp and processed into clonotypes with MiXCR by TCRdb, which kept only in-frame beta chains. Under each unique CDR3 protein, matching rows form one entry showing the most common genes and DNA. The V and J calls reflect TCRdb's pipeline rather than the authors' work. Across this sample there are roughly 800,000 distinct CDR3 sequences, with roughly 60% seen only once. Roughly 22% of the sample is held by the ten biggest clonotypes.

Details on this clonotype: Its antigen remains unidentified. The junction departs from germline at one end; a sequencing error may be responsible.

Recombination joined TRBV7-8 with TRBJ2-3; the D gene cannot be resolved reliably. This receptor was taken from a man between 25 and 39 years old in good health. The sequenced sample consisted of blood. The DNA reads as follows: TGTGCCGGCAGCATTAGTCTCCGTTCAGATACGCAGTATTTT. The translation is CAGSISLRSDTQYF.